A single sample gave rise to the 26 T cell receptor beta chains below, sequenced in a study of blood T cells in healthy people across ages. With a J-beta primer mix and a sample-barcoded 5' primer, a second PCR ran about 7 to 12 cycles. TCRdb ran MiXCR on the 5' RACE reads and lists one entry per CDR3 protein. The sample has over 600,000 distinct CDR3 sequences; around 43% are singletons. What was sequenced was blood. The receptors stem from a man aged 80 or over in good health.

J is TRBJ2-7 and V is TRBV20-1; 10 bases are a match to TRBD2. CDR3 size: 17 residues. Germline CDR1 reads DFQATT; CDR2 reads SNEGSKA (reference sequence). The V and J ends lost 1 base and 2 bases, in that order; junction bases with no gene match: 11. The CDR3 DNA reads as TGCAGTGCTAGAGTCCTAGCGGGGGACTCTTCAACCTACGAGCAGTACTTC. Translation: CSARVLAGDSSTYEQYF.

The rearrangement joins TRBV6-1 to TRBJ1-2; a weak D match, TRBD1 (5 bases). The V end was cut by 7 bases, the J end by 6 bases, with 12 bases between. Germline V gene data show CDR1 as MNHNS and CDR2 as SASEGT. The CDR3 is 12 amino acids. CDR3 loop: CASISTDDGYTF. The CDR3 coding sequence is TGTGCCAGCATTTCGACAGACGATGGCTACACCTTC.

Details on this clonotype: A read error may be the cause here, since a much bigger clone is one base away. CDR3 nucleotides: TGCAGCGTTGATTCCCTAGCGGGGCGTAGCACAGATACGCAGTATTTT. This translates into CSVDSLAGRSTDTQYF. V gene TRBV29-1 combines with J gene TRBJ2-3; 9 positions agree with TRBD2. Germline V gene lookup returns CDR1 SQVTM and CDR2 ANQGSEA. V shed 3 bases and J 0 bases; nucleotides not matched to a gene: 7. The CDR3 loop spans 16 amino acids.

V and J are TRBV7-9 and TRBJ2-5; 12 positions agree with TRBD1. Judging by the DNA end, TRBJ2-7 fits better; the J call may be wrong. CDR1 SEHNR and CDR2 FQNEAQ come from the germline V gene (reference sequence). The CDR3 totals 16 residues. CDR3 in amino acids: CASSLREGQGADEQYF. As DNA, the CDR3 is TGTGCCAGCAGCTTACGGGAGGGACAGGGGGCTGACGAGCAGTACTTC.

V and J are TRBV7-2 and TRBJ1-1; unclear D gene. Trimming left V 2 bases short and J 5 bases short, with 15 bases between. This CDR3 region has 15 residues. Per the germline V gene, CDR1 is SGHTA and CDR2 is FQGNSA. CDR3 amino acids: CASSLPARGDTEAFF. CDR3 DNA: TGTGCCAGCAGCTTACCCGCTCGTGGGGATACTGAAGCTTTCTTT.

This clonotype was counted only a few times. The rearrangement uses TRBV6-1 and TRBJ1-1; D is unclear. This CDR3 contains 15 residues. Germline V gene sequence: CDR1 MNHNS, CDR2 SASEGT. Trimming shortened V by 4 bases and J by 0 bases, and 12 bases separated the two germline ends. The chain's CDR3 is CASSAYGYLNTEAFF. The CDR3 region has the DNA TGTGCCAGCAGTGCCTATGGTTATCTGAACACTGAAGCTTTCTTT.

This clonotype turned up a few times. This chain uses TRBV20-1 with TRBJ1-1; TRBD1 agrees at 10 bases. The V and J ends lost 5 bases and 4 bases, in that order; junction bases with no gene match: 10. Germline V CDR1 and CDR2: DFQATT, SNEGSKA (reference sequence). The CDR3 is 15 amino acids. For the CDR3, the DNA is TGCAGTGCTCCGACGCAGACAGGGGGCGGCACTGAAGCTTTCTTT. This encodes CSAPTQTGGGTEAFF.

CDR3 DNA sequence: TGTGCCAGCAGTTTAGTAGCGGGAGTGGGGGATACGCAGTATTTT. This sequence encodes CASSLVAGVGDTQYF. This chain uses TRBV12-3 or TRBV12-4 with TRBJ2-3; 9 bases map to TRBD2. V lost 1 base, J lost 6 bases, and 5 bases stayed unmatched. This CDR3 spans 15 amino acids.

V usage is TRBV7-9 and J usage is TRBJ2-5; 9 nucleotides match TRBD2. Germline V lookup: CDR1 SEHNR, CDR2 FQNEAQ (reference sequence). There are 17 residues in the CDR3. With V trimmed by 2 bases and J by 11 bases, 18 bases remained unmatched. Written as DNA, the CDR3 is TGTGCCAGCAGCTTAATGTCTGGCGGGGGGGCCCGCTTGGAGCAGTACTTC. As protein: CASSLMSGGGARLEQYF.

The chain has TRBV6-2 or TRBV6-3 and TRBJ2-7; D remains unclear. The CDR3 length is 16 residues. V was trimmed by 2 bases and J by 3 bases, leaving 17 bases between them. In germline, CDR1 is MNHEY, CDR2 SVGEGT. The CDR3 region has the DNA TGTGCCAGCAGTTACGGACGGCTCGACCGTTTCTACGAGCAGTACTTC. Translated, it gives CASSYGRLDRFYEQYF.

The chain combines TRBV6-4 with TRBJ2-1; tentatively, D is TRBD2 (6 bases). The germline gives CDR1 MRHNA, CDR2 SNTAGT. The CDR3 runs 15 residues. Trimming shortened V by 4 bases and J by 8 bases, and 18 bases separated the two germline ends. Here the CDR3 reads CASSAGTGDFDEQFF. Written as DNA, the CDR3 is TGTGCCAGCAGTGCCGGGACTGGGGACTTCGATGAGCAGTTCTTC.

The chain carries TRBV3-1 and TRBJ2-5, with a possible D match to TRBD2 (6 bases). V dropped 5 bases and J dropped 5 bases, with 15 bases sitting between them. The CDR3 totals 14 residues. The germline V gene has CDR1 LGHDT and CDR2 YNNKEL (reference sequence). In nucleotides, the CDR3 is TGTGCCAGCAGCGAAAAGGGGAGGATGGAGACCCAGTACTTC. Translated: CASSEKGRMETQYF.

The V gene is TRBV7-2, the J gene TRBJ2-1; TRBD2 might be the D (5 bases). This CDR3 contains 16 residues. V was trimmed by 0 bases and J by 6 bases, leaving 15 bases between them. Germline V CDR1 and CDR2: SGHTA, FQGNSA. This CDR3 reads CASSLAGLAWVNEQFF. CDR3 nucleotides: TGTGCCAGCAGCTTAGCAGGGCTAGCTTGGGTCAATGAGCAGTTCTTC.

This rearrangement joins TRBV14 to TRBJ2-7; 8 bases align to TRBD1. This CDR3 is built from 14 residues. V gave up 0 bases and J gave up 3 bases; unmatched junction bases: 1. The germline V gene encodes CDR1 SGHDN and CDR2 FVKESK. The CDR3 DNA reads as TGTGCCAGCAGCCAAGAACAGGGGGGCTACGAGCAGTACTTC. Translation gives CASSQEQGGYEQYF.

Many counts were recorded for this clonotype. The chain carries TRBV29-1 and TRBJ2-4; D is tentatively TRBD1 or TRBD2 (5 bases each). Trimming left V 5 bases short and J 6 bases short, with 26 bases between. The CDR3 covers 17 residues. Germline CDR1 is SQVTM and CDR2 is ANQGSEA. The CDR3 loop is CSVSRGRSGVLPNIQYF. In nucleotides, the CDR3 is TGCAGCGTTTCCCGGGGCAGGTCTGGAGTTCTTCCAAACATTCAGTACTTC.

The rearrangement joins TRBV18 to TRBJ1-1; 7 bases agree with TRBD1. The CDR3 loop spans 16 amino acids. The V gene end was trimmed by 3 bases and the J gene end by 0 bases; junction bases not matched to a gene: 7. CDR1 is KGHSH, CDR2 LQKENI, per germline. In DNA, the CDR3 is TGTGCCAGCTCACCCTCAGGGGGGGCGATGAACACTGAAGCTTTCTTT. As protein: CASSPSGGAMNTEAFF.

In its sample, this clonotype was seen a few times. V and J are TRBV28 and TRBJ1-2; D unclear. V was trimmed by 5 bases and J by 8 bases, leaving 12 bases between them. CDR3 size: 12 residues. From germline, CDR1 is MDHEN and CDR2 SYDVKM. This chain's CDR3 is CASSPPLGGYTF. The CDR3 region has the DNA TGTGCCAGCAGTCCCCCTTTAGGAGGCTACACCTTC.

The V and J genes are TRBV6-1 and TRBJ2-6; 9 nucleotides match TRBD1. J was trimmed by 10 bases and V by 0 bases; bases with no gene match: 7. The CDR3 covers 16 residues. Per the germline V gene, CDR1 is MNHNS and CDR2 is SASEGT. Here the CDR3 reads CASSEATGGSQNVLTF. The CDR3 nucleotides are TGTGCCAGCAGTGAAGCCACAGGGGGCTCCCAAAACGTCCTGACTTTC.

This clonotype was detected a few times. The chain couples TRBV11-2 to TRBJ2-3; 8 positions match TRBD2. Germline CDR1 is SGHAT and CDR2 is FQNNGV. The CDR3 is 16 residues long. J gave up 3 bases and V 2 bases, and 7 bases lay outside the gene matches. CDR3 amino acids: CASSLSWAGGTDTQYF. The CDR3 DNA reads TGTGCCAGCAGCTTAAGTTGGGCGGGAGGAACAGATACGCAGTATTTT.

This clonotype was observed a few times. This chain uses TRBV10-1 with TRBJ2-2; D is undetermined. Germline CDR1 reads WNHNN; CDR2 reads SYGVQD (reference sequence). This CDR3 contains 11 residues. Trimming pared 8 bases from V and 7 bases from J, leaving 8 bases between. CDR3 sequence: CASQLNGELFF. The DNA for the CDR3 is TGCGCCAGCCAACTGAACGGGGAGCTGTTTTTT.

The V and J genes are TRBV6-1 and TRBJ1-5, with 7 bases that match TRBD1. Germline values: CDR1 MNHNS, CDR2 SASEGT. The V and J ends lost 6 bases and 3 bases, in that order; junction bases with no gene match: 2. The CDR3 has 13 amino acids. CDR3 in amino acids: CASRGTVNQPQHF. CDR3 DNA: TGTGCCAGCAGGGGGACAGTCAATCAGCCCCAGCATTTT.

This clonotype was seen a few times. The V and J genes are TRBV20-1 and TRBJ2-5; maybe TRBD2 (6 bases). Trimming removed 5 bases at V and 0 bases at J, with 10 bases between. CDR1 is DFQATT, CDR2 SNEGSKA, per germline (reference sequence). The CDR3 runs 13 residues. The CDR3 here is CSAFGGYQETQYF. For the CDR3, the DNA is TGCAGTGCTTTCGGAGGGTACCAAGAGACCCAGTACTTC.

This clonotype was counted a few times. The V gene is TRBV5-1, the J gene TRBJ1-1; 7 nucleotides line up with TRBD1. The length of the CDR3 is 15 residues. The V segment lost 3 bases and the J segment 3 bases; nucleotides outside the gene matches: 8. Germline V gene lookup returns CDR1 SGHRS and CDR2 YFSETQ. CDR3 in DNA: TGCGCCAGCAGCTCACAACCCACAGGGGACACTGAAGCTTTCTTT. Translation gives CASSSQPTGDTEAFF.

Turning to this clonotype: This is likely a read error, given that the CDR3 carries no conserved phenylalanine or tryptophan at its end. This rearrangement joins TRBV7-2 to TRBJ2-1, with unresolved D. This CDR3 comprises 15 residues. The germline gives CDR1 SGHTA, CDR2 FQGNSA. With 1 base removed from V and 1 base from J, the gap between germline ends came to 8 bases. This CDR3 is CASSLEAVSYNEQFI. CDR3 bases: TGTGCCAGCAGCTTAGAGGCAGTTTCCTACAATGAGCAGTTCATC.

This clonotype was counted only a few times. The chain recombines TRBV12-3 or TRBV12-4 with TRBJ2-4, with 7 bases fitting TRBD1. V lost 4 bases to trimming and J lost 7 bases; unmatched junction nucleotides: 4. The CDR3 covers 13 residues. CDR3 nucleotide sequence: TGTGCCAGCAGTTCCTCGACAGGGAACATTCAGTACTTC. Amino acid sequence: CASSSSTGNIQYF.

This clonotype has just one count. CDR3 DNA sequence: TGTGCCAGCAGTGAAGGGGGACTAGCGGGCTCCTACAATGAGCAGTTCTTC. As protein: CASSEGGLAGSYNEQFF. V gene TRBV2 combines with J gene TRBJ2-1, with 12 bases matching TRBD2. Per germline, CDR1 SNHLY and CDR2 FYNNEI. The CDR3 loop spans 17 amino acids. The trim removed 1 base at V and 0 bases at J, leaving 1 base unmatched.